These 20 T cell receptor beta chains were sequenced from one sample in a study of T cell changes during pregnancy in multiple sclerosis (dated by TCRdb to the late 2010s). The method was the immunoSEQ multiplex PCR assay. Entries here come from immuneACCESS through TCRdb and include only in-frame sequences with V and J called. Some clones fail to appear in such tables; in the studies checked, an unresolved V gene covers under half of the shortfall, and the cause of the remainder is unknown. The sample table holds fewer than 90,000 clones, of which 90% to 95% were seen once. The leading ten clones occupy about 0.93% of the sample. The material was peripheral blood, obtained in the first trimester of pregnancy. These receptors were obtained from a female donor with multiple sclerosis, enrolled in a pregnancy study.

The CDR3 spells CASSLQGNEQFF. DNA of the CDR3: TGTGCCAGCAGTTTACAGGGAAATGAGCAGTTCTTC. The chain carries TRBV2 and TRBJ2-1, with D tentatively TRBD1 (6 bases). In germline, CDR1 is SNHLY, CDR2 FYNNEI. V dropped 5 bases and J dropped 7 bases, with 9 bases sitting between them. The CDR3 contains 12 residues.

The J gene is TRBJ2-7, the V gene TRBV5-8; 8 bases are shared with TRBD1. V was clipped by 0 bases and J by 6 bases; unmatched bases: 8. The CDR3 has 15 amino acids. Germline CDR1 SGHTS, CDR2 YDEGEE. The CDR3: CASSLGTGSFGEQYF. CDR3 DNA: TGTGCCAGCAGCTTGGGGACAGGGTCCTTCGGCGAGCAGTACTTC.

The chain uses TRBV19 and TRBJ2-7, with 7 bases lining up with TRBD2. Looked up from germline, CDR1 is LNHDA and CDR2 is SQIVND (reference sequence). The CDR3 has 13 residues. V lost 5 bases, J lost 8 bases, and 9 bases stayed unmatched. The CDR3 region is CASSAGVLGQQYF. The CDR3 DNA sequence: TGTGCCAGTAGTGCGGGAGTTTTGGGGCAGCAGTACTTC.

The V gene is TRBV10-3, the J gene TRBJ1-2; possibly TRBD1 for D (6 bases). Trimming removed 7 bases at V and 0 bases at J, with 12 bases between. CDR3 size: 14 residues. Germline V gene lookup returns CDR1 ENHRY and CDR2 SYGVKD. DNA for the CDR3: TGTGCCATCAAGGACAGCGGAACTAACTATGGCTACACCTTC. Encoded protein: CAIKDSGTNYGYTF.

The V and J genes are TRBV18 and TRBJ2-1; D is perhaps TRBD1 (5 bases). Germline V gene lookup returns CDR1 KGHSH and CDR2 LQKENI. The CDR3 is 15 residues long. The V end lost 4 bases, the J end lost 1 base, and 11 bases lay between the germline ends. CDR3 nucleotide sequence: TGTGCCAGCTCACTTCCGACAGCGTCCTACAATGAGCAGTTCTTC. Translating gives CASSLPTASYNEQFF.

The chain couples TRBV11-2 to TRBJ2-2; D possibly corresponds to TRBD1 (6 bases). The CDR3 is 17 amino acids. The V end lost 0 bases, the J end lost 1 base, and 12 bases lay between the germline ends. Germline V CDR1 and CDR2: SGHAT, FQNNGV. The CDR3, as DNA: TGTGCCAGCAGCTTAGATCGACAGGTCCTGAACACCGGGGAGCTGTTTTTT. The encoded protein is CASSLDRQVLNTGELFF.

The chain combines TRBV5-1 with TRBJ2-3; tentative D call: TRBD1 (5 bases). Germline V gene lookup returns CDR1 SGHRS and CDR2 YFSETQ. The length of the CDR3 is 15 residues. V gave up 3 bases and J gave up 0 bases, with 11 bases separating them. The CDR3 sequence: CASSSTVPSTDTQYF. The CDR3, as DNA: TGCGCCAGCAGCTCGACAGTCCCGAGCACAGATACGCAGTATTTT.

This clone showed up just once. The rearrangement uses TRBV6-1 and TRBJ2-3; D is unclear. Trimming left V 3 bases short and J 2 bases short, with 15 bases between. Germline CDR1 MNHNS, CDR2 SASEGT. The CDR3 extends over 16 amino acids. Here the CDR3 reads CASSDGPVGSTDTQYF. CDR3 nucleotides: TGTGCCAGCAGTGATGGCCCGGTCGGGTCCACAGATACGCAGTATTTT.

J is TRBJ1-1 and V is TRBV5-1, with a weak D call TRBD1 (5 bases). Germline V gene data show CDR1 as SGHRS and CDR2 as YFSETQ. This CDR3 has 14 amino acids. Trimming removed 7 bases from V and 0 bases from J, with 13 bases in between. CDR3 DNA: TGCGCCAGCTTAGACGGGGGGGTGAACACTGAAGCTTTCTTT. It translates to CASLDGGVNTEAFF.

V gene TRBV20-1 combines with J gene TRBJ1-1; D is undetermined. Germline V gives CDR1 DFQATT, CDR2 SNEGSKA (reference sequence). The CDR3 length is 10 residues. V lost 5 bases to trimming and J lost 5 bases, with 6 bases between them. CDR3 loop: CSARETEAFF. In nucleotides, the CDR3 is TGCAGTGCTCGGGAGACTGAAGCTTTCTTT.

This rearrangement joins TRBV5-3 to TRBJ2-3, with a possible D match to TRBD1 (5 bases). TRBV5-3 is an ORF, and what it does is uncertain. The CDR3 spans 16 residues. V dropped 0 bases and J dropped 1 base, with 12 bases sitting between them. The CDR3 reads CARSLAQGRGTDTQYF. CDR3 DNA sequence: TGTGCCAGAAGCTTGGCGCAGGGAAGGGGCACAGATACGCAGTATTTT.

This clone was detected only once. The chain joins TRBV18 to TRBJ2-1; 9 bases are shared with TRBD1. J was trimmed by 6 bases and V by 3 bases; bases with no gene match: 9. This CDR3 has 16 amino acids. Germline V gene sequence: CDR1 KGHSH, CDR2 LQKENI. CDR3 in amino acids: CASSPYRDREVNEQFF. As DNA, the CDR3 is TGTGCCAGCTCACCTTACCGGGACAGGGAGGTCAATGAGCAGTTCTTC.

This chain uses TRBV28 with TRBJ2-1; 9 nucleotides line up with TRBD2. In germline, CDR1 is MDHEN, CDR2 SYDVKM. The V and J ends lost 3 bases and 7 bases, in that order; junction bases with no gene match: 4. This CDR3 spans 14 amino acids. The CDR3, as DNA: TGTGCCAGCAGTTTTGGCGGGAGGGGAAATGAGCAGTTCTTC. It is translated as CASSFGGRGNEQFF.

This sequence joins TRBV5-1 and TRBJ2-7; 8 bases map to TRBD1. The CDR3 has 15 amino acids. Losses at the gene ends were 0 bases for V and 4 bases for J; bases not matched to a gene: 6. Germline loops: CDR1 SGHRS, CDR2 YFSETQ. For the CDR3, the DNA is TGCGCCAGCAGCTTGGATGGCAGGGGGCTTTACGAGCAGTACTTC. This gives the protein CASSLDGRGLYEQYF.

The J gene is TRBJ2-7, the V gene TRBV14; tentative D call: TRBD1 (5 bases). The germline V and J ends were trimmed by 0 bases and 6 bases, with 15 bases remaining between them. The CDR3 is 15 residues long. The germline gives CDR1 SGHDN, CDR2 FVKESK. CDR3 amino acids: CASSQDWGAAAEQYF. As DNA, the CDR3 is TGTGCCAGCAGCCAAGATTGGGGCGCTGCGGCCGAGCAGTACTTC.

CDR3 DNA sequence: TGCGCCAGCAGCCGCAACACTGGGGGGGAGAGGGAGCAGTACTTC. This translates into CASSRNTGGEREQYF. The V and J genes are TRBV4-1 and TRBJ2-7; 7 nucleotides align to TRBD2. Germline V gives CDR1 MGHRA, CDR2 YSYEKL. This CDR3 spans 15 amino acids. V gave up 4 bases and J gave up 7 bases; unmatched junction bases: 13.

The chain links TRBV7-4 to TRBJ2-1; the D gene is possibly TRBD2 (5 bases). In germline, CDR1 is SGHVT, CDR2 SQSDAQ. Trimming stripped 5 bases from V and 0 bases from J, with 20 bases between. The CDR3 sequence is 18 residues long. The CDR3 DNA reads TGTGCCAGCAGCGCCCCGGGGAGCGCGCTTAGCTCCTACAATGAGCAGTTCTTC. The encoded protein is CASSAPGSALSSYNEQFF. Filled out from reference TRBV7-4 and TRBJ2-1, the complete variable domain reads GAGVSQSPRYKVAKRGRDVALRCDSISGHVTLYWYRQTLGQGSEVLTYSQSDAQRDKSGRPSGRFSAERPERSVSTLKIQRTEQGDSAVYLCASSAPGSALSSYNEQFFGPGTRLTVL.

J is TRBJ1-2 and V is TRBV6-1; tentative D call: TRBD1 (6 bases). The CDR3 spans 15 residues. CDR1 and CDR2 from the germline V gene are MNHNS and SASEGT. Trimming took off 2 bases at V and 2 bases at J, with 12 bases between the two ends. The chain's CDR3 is CASSERTDRNYGYTF. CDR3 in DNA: TGTGCCAGCAGTGAACGGACAGACAGAAACTATGGCTACACCTTC.

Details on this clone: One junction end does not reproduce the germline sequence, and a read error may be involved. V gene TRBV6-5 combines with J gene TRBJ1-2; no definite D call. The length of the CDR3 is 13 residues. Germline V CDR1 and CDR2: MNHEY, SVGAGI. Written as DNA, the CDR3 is TGTGCCAGCAGTTCGAATGCCGTGTCACGGGTGCTTTTC. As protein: CASSSNAVSRVLF.

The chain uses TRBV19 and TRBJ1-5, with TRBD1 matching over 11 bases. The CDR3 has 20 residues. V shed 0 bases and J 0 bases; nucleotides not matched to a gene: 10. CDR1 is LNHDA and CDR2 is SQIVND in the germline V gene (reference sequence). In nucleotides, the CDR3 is TGTGCCAGTAGTATAGATCGAGGGACAGGGGGATTCTATAGCAATCAGCCCCAGCATTTT. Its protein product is CASSIDRGTGGFYSNQPQHF.